A single T cell receptor beta chain is shown here with its context. Its specificity is not known. MiXCR was run by TCRdb on the reads, yielding one entry per CDR3 protein. This table has about a million distinct CDR3 sequences, around 30% appearing once. The data derive from a study of T cell repertoires in cytomegalovirus infection. Across the study: Public TCR beta signatures indicated both CMV infection and matching HLA type.

The CDR3 has 12 amino acids. V shed 4 bases and J 10 bases; nucleotides not matched to a gene: 4. Per the germline V gene, CDR1 is SGDLS and CDR2 is YYNGEE. Study-wide results and caveats: Pooled public TCR beta family frequency picked out CMV carriers with the relevant HLA.

The gene calls are TRBV9 and TRBJ2-1; the match to TRBD1 covers 8 bases. The clonotype comes from a human donor in good health (CMV status not recorded). Some clones in this sample may be carry-over from other donors' samples. Sample: cultured CD8+ T cells from PBMCs, taken from culture after CMV antigen stimulation. The CDR3: CASSLRDREQFF. The CDR3 nucleotides are TGTGCCAGCAGCCTCCGGGACAGGGAGCAGTTCTTC.